Listed below are T cell receptor beta chains from one sample, sequenced in a study of T cell responses to AZD1222 COVID-19 vaccine. Repertoires were generated with immunoSEQ multiplex PCR, while TCRdb's copy carries only in-frame clones and drops some. The table records 150,000 to 200,000 clones, less than 95% of them present only once. Sequencing was performed on peripheral blood, taken on day 0 of AZD1222 vaccination. The receptors were gathered from an adult in good health. Each CDR3 is given with its conserved first and last residue. The D gene is left open where the match is weak. A row's size may be missing; if present it is once, few, many or a size class.

TRBV2	TRBD2	TRBJ2-5	NA	TGTGCCAGCTCCAGCGGGGCTTCGCAAGAGACCCAGTACTTC	CASSSGASQETQYF
TRBV29-1	NA	TRBJ1-1	NA	TGCAGCGTTGCGGGGGCGGCGTGGTTGACTGAAGCTTTCTTT	CSVAGAAWLTEAFF
TRBV5-4	NA	TRBJ2-7	NA	TGTGCCAGCAGCCCGGACGGGGCAGGGGTCGAGCAGTACTTC	CASSPDGAGVEQYF
TRBV12-3/TRBV12-4	NA	TRBJ1-4	NA	TGTGCCAGCAGGGGGCAGGGAGGGCTGTTTTTT	CASRGQGGLFF
TRBV4-1	NA	TRBJ1-4	NA	TGCGCCAGCAGCCAAGATCTCCTATCGGTGCCTTATGAGGAGAAACTGTTTTTT	CASSQDLLSVPYEEKLFF
TRBV10-1	NA	TRBJ2-7	NA	TGCGCCAGCAGTGAGGGGTCCTACGAGCAGTACTTC	CASSEGSYEQYF
TRBV6-5	NA	TRBJ1-4	NA	TGTGCCAGCAGTTACTCGACCAGGGCGAATGAAAAACTGTTTTTT	CASSYSTRANEKLFF
TRBV6-6	NA	TRBJ2-2	NA	TGTGCCAGCATCTCCCAAGCCAACACCGGGGAGCTGTTTTTT	CASISQANTGELFF
TRBV6-6	NA	TRBJ2-7	NA	TGTGCCAGCAGTTCAGGAACGGGAGCCAACTACGAGCAGTACTTC	CASSSGTGANYEQYF
TRBV5-1	NA	TRBJ1-3	once	TGCGCCAGCACCCTGGGGAGGGCTGGAAACACCATATATTTT	CASTLGRAGNTIYF
TRBV27	TRBD2	TRBJ2-7	NA	TGTGCCAGCAGTCCCGGACTAGCGTCGGACTACGAGCAGTACTTC	CASSPGLASDYEQYF
TRBV7-2	TRBD1	TRBJ1-2	NA	TGTGCCAGCAGCTCCGACAGGGGGTATGGCTACACCTTC	CASSSDRGYGYTF
TRBV7-9	TRBD1	TRBJ1-3	NA	TGTGCCAGCAGCTTATTTCTCCCAGGGGGCACGGACACCATATATTTT	CASSLFLPGGTDTIYF
TRBV5-1	TRBD1	TRBJ2-2	NA	TGCGCCAGCAGGGCCGGACAGGGGGACACCGGGGAGCTGTTTTTT	CASRAGQGDTGELFF
TRBV7-9	TRBD1	TRBJ2-1	NA	TGTGCCAGCAGAGCCCAGCCGGGACAGGGTGAGCAGTTCTTC	CASRAQPGQGEQFF
TRBV5-1	TRBD2	TRBJ2-3	NA	TGCGCCAGCAGCTCAATTCTAGCGGGGGGTAAAGATACGCAGTATTTT	CASSSILAGGKDTQYF
TRBV24-1	NA	TRBJ1-2	NA	TGTGCCACCAGTGACACAGACAGATACTATGGCTACACCTTC	CATSDTDRYYGYTF
TRBV3-1/TRBV3-2	NA	TRBJ1-2	NA	TGTGCCAGCAGCCCCCTGAAAAGGGTCACTTTGAGGGGCGAAATCTATGGCTACACCTTC	CASSPLKRVTLRGEIYGYTF
TRBV4-1	NA	TRBJ2-2	once	TGCGCCAGCAGCCCGGACAGAGAGTACACCGGGGAGCTGTTTTTT	CASSPDREYTGELFF
TRBV7-2	NA	TRBJ1-2	NA	TGTGCCAGCAGCCCCGTCGGGGGGAACTATGGCTACACCTTC	CASSPVGGNYGYTF
TRBV19	NA	TRBJ2-3	NA	TGTGCCAGTAGTATACGGGTGCGTCAAAGTACGCAGTATTTT	CASSIRVRQSTQYF
TRBV19	NA	TRBJ2-2	NA	TGTGCCACCGGGGGCGGCCGGTTACGGTCCGGGGAGCTGTTTTTT	CATGGGRLRSGELFF
TRBV5-1	TRBD2	TRBJ2-2	NA	TGCGCCAGCAGCTCCGGGACTAGCGGGGAGAACACCGGGGAGCTGTTTTTT	CASSSGTSGENTGELFF
TRBV23-1	NA	TRBJ1-2	NA	TGCGCCAGCAGTCCTACTGGTTCGGTACGTGGCTACACCTTC	CASSPTGSVRGYTF
TRBV5-4	TRBD2	TRBJ2-3	NA	TGTGCCAGCAGCTTGTGGGGGGGTGCGGGAGATACGCAGTATTTT	CASSLWGGAGDTQYF